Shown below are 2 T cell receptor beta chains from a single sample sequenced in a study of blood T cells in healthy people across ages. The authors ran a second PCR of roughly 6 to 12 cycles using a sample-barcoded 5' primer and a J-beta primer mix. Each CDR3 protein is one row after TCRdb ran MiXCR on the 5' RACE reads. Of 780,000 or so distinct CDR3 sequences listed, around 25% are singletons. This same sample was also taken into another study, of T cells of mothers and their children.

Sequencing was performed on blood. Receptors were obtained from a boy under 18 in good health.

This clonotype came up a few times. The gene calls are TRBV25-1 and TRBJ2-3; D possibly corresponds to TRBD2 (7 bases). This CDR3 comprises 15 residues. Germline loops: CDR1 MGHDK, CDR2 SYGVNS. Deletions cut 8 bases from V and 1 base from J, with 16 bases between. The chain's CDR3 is CASSWGGAGTDTQYF. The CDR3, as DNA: TGTGCCAGCTCCTGGGGGGGGGCGGGCACAGATACGCAGTATTTT.

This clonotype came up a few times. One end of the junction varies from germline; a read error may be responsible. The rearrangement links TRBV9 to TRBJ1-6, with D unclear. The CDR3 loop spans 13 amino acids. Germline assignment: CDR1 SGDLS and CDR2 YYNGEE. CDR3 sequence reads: CAGSVRHGSPLHF. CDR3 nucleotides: TGTGCCGGCAGCGTACGACATGGTTCACCCCTCCACTTT.